The text below deals with one T cell receptor (beta chain). Its antigen is unidentified. This sample is part of a study of T cell responses to AZD1222 COVID-19 vaccine. The CDR3 extends over 12 amino acids. Trimming took 0 bases from V and 8 from J, leaving 7 bases between them. Germline CDR1 reads LGHNA; CDR2 reads YNFKEQ. Assay used: immunoSEQ multiplex PCR; TCRdb lists only in-frame clones, some missing. The sample has approximately 160,000 clones; 92% are singletons. General study points: Donors skewed white British and female; clonal diversity was possibly underestimated. At baseline, just a handful of AZD1222 recipients tested seropositive. Per reports, nearly half of all spike-specific TCRs target regions that are unmutated in variants. Rises in breadth and depth of Spike-specific TCRs came after two AZD1222 doses.

The material sequenced was peripheral blood, taken 28 days after the second AZD1222 dose. The rearrangement uses TRBV4-2 and TRBJ1-2, with D perhaps matching TRBD1 (5 bases). The source is an adult who received the AZD1222 COVID-19 vaccine. The CDR3 region is CASSQDWGGYTF. DNA for the CDR3: TGTGCCAGCAGCCAAGATTGGGGGGGCTACACCTTC.